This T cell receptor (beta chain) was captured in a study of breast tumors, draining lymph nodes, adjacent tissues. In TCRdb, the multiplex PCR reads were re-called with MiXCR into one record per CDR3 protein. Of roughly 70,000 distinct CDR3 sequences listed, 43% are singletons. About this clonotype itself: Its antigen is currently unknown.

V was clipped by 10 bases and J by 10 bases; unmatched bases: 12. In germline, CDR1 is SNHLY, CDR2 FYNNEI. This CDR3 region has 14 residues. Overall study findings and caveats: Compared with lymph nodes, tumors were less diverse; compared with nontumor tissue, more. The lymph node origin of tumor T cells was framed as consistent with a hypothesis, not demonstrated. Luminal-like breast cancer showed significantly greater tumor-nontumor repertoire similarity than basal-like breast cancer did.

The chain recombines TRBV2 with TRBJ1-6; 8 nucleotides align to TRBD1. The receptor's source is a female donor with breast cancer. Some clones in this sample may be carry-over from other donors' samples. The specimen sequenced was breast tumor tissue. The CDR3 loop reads CATLRGRSGSPLHF. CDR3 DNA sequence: TGTGCCACCCTCAGGGGGCGATCAGGATCACCCCTCCACTTT.